This TCR beta chain stems from a study of CD8 T cells in ankylosing spondylitis. Study-wide results and limits: Disease-linked clones were CD8+ and relatively rare in peripheral blood. Matched synovial fluid from ankylosing spondylitis patients was reported to be enriched for disease-linked clones. Eight highly homologous variants made up a TCR beta motif, and this motif appeared characteristic of ankylosing spondylitis blood.

Libraries of TCR beta came from quantitative 5'-RACE with molecular barcodes. TCRdb redid the calling of the 5' RACE reads with MiXCR, one entry per CDR3 protein. The sample contains approximately 140,000 distinct CDR3 sequences, under 45% of which appear only once. The V end lost 0 bases, the J end lost 6 bases, and 12 bases lay between the germline ends. The CDR3 runs 14 residues. Per the germline V gene, CDR1 is PRHDT and CDR2 is FYEKMQ (reference sequence). Concerning this clonotype: Its specificity is not known.

The clonotype was recovered from a male donor with ankylosing spondylitis. The chain couples TRBV13 to TRBJ2-7, with D tentatively TRBD2 (6 bases). The sample was synovial fluid, either unsorted or a sorted T cell fraction (not recorded which). The CDR3 here is CASSLGLAPGEQYF. The CDR3 nucleotides are TGTGCCAGCAGCTTAGGACTAGCACCTGGCGAGCAGTACTTC.